This T cell receptor (beta chain) was sequenced for a study of T-cell reconstitution after alpha-beta-depleted transplantation in children. Overall study findings and caveats: Once a year had passed after transplant, T-cell counts and diversity came mostly from newly produced T cells. Several hundred graft clones that had expanded were reportedly the source of alpha-beta T cells about two months after transplant. In some patients, recipient T cells and intrathymic progenitors surviving conditioning explained high day-60 diversity.

V dropped 4 bases and J dropped 6 bases, with 14 bases sitting between them. Germline-derived CDR1 and CDR2 are LGHDT and YNNKEL (reference sequence). The CDR3 is 14 residues long. A word on this clonotype: Antigen specificity is unknown.

TCRbeta library preparation incorporated unique molecular identifiers. Each CDR3 protein is one row after TCRdb ran MiXCR on the PCR reads. Here the sample spans roughly 570,000 distinct CDR3 sequences, 27% being singletons. This chain connects TRBV3-1 to TRBJ2-3; D may match TRBD1 or TRBD2 (5 bases each). The sequencing here drew on PBMCs, taken before TCRalphabeta/CD19-depleted stem cell transplant. The sequence derives from a boy less than two years old with Wiskott-Aldrich syndrome, due to receive a stem cell transplant. This chain's CDR3 is CASSRGTKRDTQYF. In DNA form, the CDR3 reads TGTGCCAGCAGCCGAGGGACGAAGAGGGATACGCAGTATTTT.